The 8 T cell receptor beta chains listed next were all sequenced from one sample in a study of control samples from healthy donors and cancer patients. The repertoire was sequenced with immunoSEQ multiplex PCR; TCRdb's copy has only in-frame clones and lacks some. Among about 29,000 clones listed, 70% to 90% were seen once. Sequencing was carried out using formalin-fixed, paraffin-embedded tissue. These receptors were taken from a female donor with melanoma.

This sequence joins TRBV18 and TRBJ2-6; D may be TRBD2 (5 bases). Germline V gene lookup returns CDR1 KGHSH and CDR2 LQKENI. The CDR3 extends over 16 amino acids. Between the trimmed V and J ends, which lost 8 bases and 0 bases, there was a span of 14 bases. CDR3 sequence (DNA): TGTGCCAGCGCAGCAGGACTCATCTCTGGGGCCAACGTCCTGACTTTC. It yields the protein CASAAGLISGANVLTF.

V is TRBV24-1 and J is TRBJ2-5; 11 nucleotides line up with TRBD1. Per the germline V gene, CDR1 is KGHDR and CDR2 is SFDVKD. The CDR3 contains 16 residues. V shed 4 bases and J 3 bases; nucleotides not matched to a gene: 6. CDR3 region: CATSETGTGGKETQYF. The CDR3 coding sequence is TGTGCCACCAGTGAGACCGGGACAGGGGGGAAAGAGACCCAGTACTTC.

The chain joins TRBV5-1 to TRBJ1-2; no clear D. Trimming cost V 0 bases and J 8 bases, with 23 bases left between them. This CDR3 is built from 17 residues. CDR1 SGHRS and CDR2 YFSETQ come from the germline V gene. CDR3 sequence (DNA): TGCGCCAGCAGCTTGGAGGGTGGGTCTATATGGCTGAAAGGCTACACCTTC. Translated, it gives CASSLEGGSIWLKGYTF.

The chain recombines TRBV7-2 with TRBJ1-6, with 7 bases aligning to TRBD1. Germline loops: CDR1 SGHTA, CDR2 FQGNSA. The CDR3 has 15 amino acids. V lost 1 base and J lost 7; bases outside the gene matches: 4. CDR3 region: CASSLEGGWNSPLHF. For the CDR3, the DNA is TGTGCCAGCAGCTTAGAAGGGGGCTGGAATTCACCCCTCCACTTT.

The chain uses TRBV4-2 and TRBJ2-7; D may correspond to TRBD1 or TRBD2 (6 bases each). CDR3 length equals 15 residues. V lost 1 base and J lost 2, with 12 bases in between. Germline V gives CDR1 LGHNA, CDR2 YNFKEQ. The CDR3 reads CASSQVGGHPYEQYF. The CDR3 DNA is TGTGCCAGCAGCCAAGTCGGGGGACACCCCTACGAGCAGTACTTC.

The chain couples TRBV5-5 to TRBJ2-2; D uncertain. Germline V lookup: CDR1 SGHKS, CDR2 YYEKEE (reference sequence). With 4 bases removed from V and 1 base from J, the gap between germline ends came to 8 bases. This CDR3 has 14 amino acids. The CDR3 here is CASSHTENTGELFF. CDR3 sequence (DNA): TGTGCCAGCAGCCACACCGAGAACACCGGGGAGCTGTTTTTT.

The genes are TRBV18 and TRBJ1-2; TRBD1 aligns across 7 bases. Looked up from germline, CDR1 is KGHSH and CDR2 is LQKENI. V lost 2 bases and J lost 2; bases outside the gene matches: 5. This CDR3 is built from 15 residues. CDR3 sequence (DNA): TGTGCCAGCTCACCAACGAGACAGGGAAACTATGGCTACACCTTC. Amino acids: CASSPTRQGNYGYTF.

The CDR3 region has the DNA TGTGCCATCACCGAAGACGGGAATCAGCCCCAGCATTTT. This translates into CAITEDGNQPQHF. The chain uses TRBV10-3 and TRBJ1-5; D gene ambiguous. Trimming took 7 bases from V and 4 from J, leaving 11 bases between them. The CDR3 is 13 amino acids. The germline V gene has CDR1 ENHRY and CDR2 SYGVKD.